This paragraph covers one TCR beta chain sequence. Antigen specificity is unknown. This entry belongs to a study of OX40 agonist ivuxolimab in advanced cancers. Turning to the study itself: Clinicians treated patients with ivuxolimab, an agonistic anti-OX40 (CD134) antibody. Patients in the trial were receiving intravenous ivuxolimab every 2 weeks, at doses of 0.01 to 10 mg/kg. Findings and limits, study-wide: Expanded clones were, on average, more numerous among CD8+ T cells than CD4+. Circulating CD4+ and CD8+ T cells showed clonal expansion by week 6 at 0.1 to 3.0 mg/kg.

TCRdb's copy holds only in-frame clones and misses some; the assay was immunoSEQ multiplex PCR. The top ten clones hold roughly 13% of a sample with about 19,000 clones, 65% to 70% of them seen once. Germline V gene sequence: CDR1 SGHDT, CDR2 YYEEEE. This CDR3 has 12 amino acids. Trimming removed 3 bases at V and 3 bases at J, with 7 bases between. The sample here was CD4+ or CD8+ T cells sorted from blood, taken in a trial of the OX40 agonist ivuxolimab. This chain connects TRBV5-6 to TRBJ2-7; D gene uncertain. The receptor comes from an adult with an advanced solid tumor such as melanoma, head and neck, liver or kidney cancer. The CDR3 protein is CASSSRLYEQYF. CDR3 nucleotides: TGTGCCAGCAGCTCTCGCCTCTACGAGCAGTACTTC. Variable domain in full (rest from reference TRBV5-6 and TRBJ2-7): DAGVTQSPTHLIKTRGQQVTLRCSPKSGHDTVSWYQQALGQGPQFIFQYYEEEERQRGNFPDRFSGHQFPNYSSELNVNALLLGDSALYLCASSSRLYEQYFGPGTRLTVT.